This T cell receptor beta chain was retrieved from a study of TIL therapy for anti-PD-1-resistant metastatic lung cancer. Study summary: Tumor harvest preceded PD-1/PD-L1 blockade, followed by nivolumab treatment.

As for this clone: What it binds is unknown.

The germline V gene encodes CDR1 MNHNS and CDR2 SASEGT. J gave up 8 bases and V 0 bases, and 6 bases lay outside the gene matches. The CDR3 sequence is 15 residues long. Study-wide findings and caveats: The baseline peripheral repertoire was partially replaced by infused TIL clonotypes that later decayed.

Time point in this sample: pre-treatment sample, taken before nivolumab and TIL therapy. The immunoSEQ assay was v3. The repertoire was sequenced with immunoSEQ multiplex PCR; TCRdb's copy has only in-frame clones and lacks some. The sample contains about 50,000 clones, roughly 78% of which appear only once. Sequences were derived from blood, sampled at baseline. This chain joins TRBV6-1 and TRBJ2-1; 8 bases align to TRBD1. The clonotype was recovered from a woman between 25 and 80 years old with non-small cell lung cancer. Here the CDR3 reads CASSEADRDADEQFF. The CDR3 DNA reads TGTGCCAGCAGTGAAGCGGACAGGGACGCAGATGAGCAGTTCTTC.